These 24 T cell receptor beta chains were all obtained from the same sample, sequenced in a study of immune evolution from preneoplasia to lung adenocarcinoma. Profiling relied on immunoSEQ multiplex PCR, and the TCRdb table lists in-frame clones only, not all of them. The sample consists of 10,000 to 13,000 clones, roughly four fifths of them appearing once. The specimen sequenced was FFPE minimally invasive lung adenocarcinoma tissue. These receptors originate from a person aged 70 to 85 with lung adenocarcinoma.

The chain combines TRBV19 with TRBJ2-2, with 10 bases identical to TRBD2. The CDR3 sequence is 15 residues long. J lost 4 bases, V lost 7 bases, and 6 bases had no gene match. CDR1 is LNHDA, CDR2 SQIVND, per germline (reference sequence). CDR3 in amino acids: CASTLLAGITGELFF. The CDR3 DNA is TGTGCCAGTACCCTACTAGCGGGAATCACCGGGGAGCTGTTTTTT.

CDR3 nucleotides: TGTGCCAGCAGCGCAGAGGCCAGCATGACCTATGGATACGAGCAGTACTTC. This codes for CASSAEASMTYGYEQYF. The rearrangement joins TRBV9 to TRBJ2-7; D unclear. V dropped 3 bases and J dropped 4 bases, with 23 bases sitting between them. Germline values: CDR1 SGDLS, CDR2 YYNGEE. The CDR3 covers 17 residues.

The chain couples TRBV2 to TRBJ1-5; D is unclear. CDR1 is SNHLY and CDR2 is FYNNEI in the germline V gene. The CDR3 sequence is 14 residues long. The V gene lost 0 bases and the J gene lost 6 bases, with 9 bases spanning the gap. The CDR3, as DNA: TGTGCCAGCAGTGAAGCGACAAACAGTCAGCCCCAGCATTTT. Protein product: CASSEATNSQPQHF.

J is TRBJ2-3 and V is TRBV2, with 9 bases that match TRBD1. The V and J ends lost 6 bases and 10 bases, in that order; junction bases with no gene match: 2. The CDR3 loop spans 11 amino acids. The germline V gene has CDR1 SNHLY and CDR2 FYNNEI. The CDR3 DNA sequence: TGTGCCAGCAGGGGACAGGGCCCGCAGTATTTT. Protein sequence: CASRGQGPQYF.

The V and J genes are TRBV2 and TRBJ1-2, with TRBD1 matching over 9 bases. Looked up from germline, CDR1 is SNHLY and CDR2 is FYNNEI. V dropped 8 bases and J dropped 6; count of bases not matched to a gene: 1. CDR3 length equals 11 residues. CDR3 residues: CASGQGNGYTF. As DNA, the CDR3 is TGTGCCAGCGGACAGGGGAATGGCTACACCTTC.

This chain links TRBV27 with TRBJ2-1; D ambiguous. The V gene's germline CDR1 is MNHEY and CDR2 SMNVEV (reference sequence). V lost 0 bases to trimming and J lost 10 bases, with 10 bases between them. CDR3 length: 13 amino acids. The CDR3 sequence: CASSLSFAREQFF. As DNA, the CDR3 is TGTGCCAGCAGTTTATCGTTTGCTAGAGAGCAGTTCTTC.

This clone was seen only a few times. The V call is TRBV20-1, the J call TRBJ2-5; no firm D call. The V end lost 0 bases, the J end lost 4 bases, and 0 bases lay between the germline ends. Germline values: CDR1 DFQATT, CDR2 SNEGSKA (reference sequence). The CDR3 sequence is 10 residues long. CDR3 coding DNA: TGCAGTGCTAGAGAAGAGACCCAGTACTTC. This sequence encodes CSAREETQYF.

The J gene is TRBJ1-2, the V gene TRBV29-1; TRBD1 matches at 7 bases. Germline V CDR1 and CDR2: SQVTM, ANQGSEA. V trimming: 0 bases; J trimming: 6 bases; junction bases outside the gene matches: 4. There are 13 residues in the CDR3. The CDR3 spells CSVEDSRGDGYTF. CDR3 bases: TGCAGCGTTGAAGATAGCAGGGGGGATGGCTACACCTTC.

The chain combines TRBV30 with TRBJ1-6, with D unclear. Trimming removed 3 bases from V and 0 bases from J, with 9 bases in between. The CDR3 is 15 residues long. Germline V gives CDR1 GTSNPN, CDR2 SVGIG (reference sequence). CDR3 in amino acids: CAWSLFSSYNSPLHF. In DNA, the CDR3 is TGTGCCTGGAGCCTATTTAGCTCCTATAATTCACCCCTCCACTTT.

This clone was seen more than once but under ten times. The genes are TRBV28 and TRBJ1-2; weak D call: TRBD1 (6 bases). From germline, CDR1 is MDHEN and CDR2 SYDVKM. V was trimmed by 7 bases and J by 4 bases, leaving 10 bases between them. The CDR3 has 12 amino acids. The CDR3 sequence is CASTGQTYGYTF. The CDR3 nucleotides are TGTGCCAGCACCGGACAGACCTATGGCTACACCTTC.

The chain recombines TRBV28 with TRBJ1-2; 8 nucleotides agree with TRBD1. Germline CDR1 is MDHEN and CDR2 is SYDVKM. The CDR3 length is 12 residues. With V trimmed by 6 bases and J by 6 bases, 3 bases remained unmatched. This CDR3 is CASRRQGNGYTF. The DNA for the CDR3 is TGTGCCAGCAGACGACAGGGGAATGGCTACACCTTC.

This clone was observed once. The CDR3 region is CSVGAASGNQPQHF. CDR3 nucleotides: TGCAGCGTTGGGGCCGCGAGTGGCAATCAGCCCCAGCATTTT. V and J are TRBV29-1 and TRBJ1-5; D gene uncertain. The germline gives CDR1 SQVTM, CDR2 ANQGSEA. The CDR3 contains 14 residues. V gave up 4 bases and J gave up 2 bases, with 12 bases separating them.

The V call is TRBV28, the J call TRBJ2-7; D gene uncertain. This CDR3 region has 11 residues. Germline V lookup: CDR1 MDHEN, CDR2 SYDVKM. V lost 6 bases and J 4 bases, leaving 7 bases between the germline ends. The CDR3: CASRRQYEQYF. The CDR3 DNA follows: TGTGCCAGCAGGCGCCAATACGAGCAGTACTTC.

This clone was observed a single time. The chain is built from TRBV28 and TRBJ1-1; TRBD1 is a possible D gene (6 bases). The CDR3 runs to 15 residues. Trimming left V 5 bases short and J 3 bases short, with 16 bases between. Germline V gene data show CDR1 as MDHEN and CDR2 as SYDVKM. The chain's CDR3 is CASSAHAPGDTEAFF. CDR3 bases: TGTGCCAGCAGTGCCCATGCGCCAGGGGACACTGAAGCTTTCTTT. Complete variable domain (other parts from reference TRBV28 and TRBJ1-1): DVKVTQSSRYLVKRTGEKVFLECVQDMDHENMFWYRQDPGLGLRLIYFSYDVKMKEKGDIPEGYSVSREKKERFSLILESASTNQTSMYLCASSAHAPGDTEAFFGQGTRLTVV.

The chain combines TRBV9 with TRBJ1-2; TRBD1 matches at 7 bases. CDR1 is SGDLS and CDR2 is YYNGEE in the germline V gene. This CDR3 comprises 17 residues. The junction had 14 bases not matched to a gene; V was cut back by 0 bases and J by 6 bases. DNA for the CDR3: TGTGCCAGCAGCGTAGGCTCAAAGGGGGCGTTTAAGGATGGCTACACCTTC. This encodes CASSVGSKGAFKDGYTF.

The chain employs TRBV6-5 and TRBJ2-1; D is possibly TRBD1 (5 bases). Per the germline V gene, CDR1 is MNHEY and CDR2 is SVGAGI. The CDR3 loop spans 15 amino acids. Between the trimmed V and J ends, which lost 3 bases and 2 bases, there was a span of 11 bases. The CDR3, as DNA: TGTGCCAGCAGTTATCGAACAGGCCCCTACAATGAGCAGTTCTTC. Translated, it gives CASSYRTGPYNEQFF.

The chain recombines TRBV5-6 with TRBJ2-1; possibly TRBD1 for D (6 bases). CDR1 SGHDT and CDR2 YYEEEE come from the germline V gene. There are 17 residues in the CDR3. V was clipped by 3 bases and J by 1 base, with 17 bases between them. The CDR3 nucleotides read TGTGCCAGCAGCTGGGCCGCTAGGGGGTTATCCTACAATGAGCAGTTCTTC. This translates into CASSWAARGLSYNEQFF.

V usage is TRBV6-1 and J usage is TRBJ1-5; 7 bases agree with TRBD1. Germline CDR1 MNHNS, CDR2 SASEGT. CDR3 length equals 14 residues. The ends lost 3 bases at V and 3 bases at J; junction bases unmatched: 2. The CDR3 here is CASSEGQNNQPQHF. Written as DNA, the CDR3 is TGTGCCAGCAGTGAGGGACAGAACAATCAGCCCCAGCATTTT.

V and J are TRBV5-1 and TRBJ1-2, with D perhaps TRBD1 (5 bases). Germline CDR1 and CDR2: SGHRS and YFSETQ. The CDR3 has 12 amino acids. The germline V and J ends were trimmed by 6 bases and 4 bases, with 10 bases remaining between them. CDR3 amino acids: CASTSGLYGYTF. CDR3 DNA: TGCGCCAGCACGTCGGGGCTCTATGGCTACACCTTC.

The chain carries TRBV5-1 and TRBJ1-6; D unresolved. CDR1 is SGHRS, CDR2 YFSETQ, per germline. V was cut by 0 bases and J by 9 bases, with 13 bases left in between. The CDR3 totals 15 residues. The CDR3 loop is CASSLDGNVGSPLHF. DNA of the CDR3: TGCGCCAGCAGCTTGGATGGCAATGTTGGTTCACCCCTCCACTTT.

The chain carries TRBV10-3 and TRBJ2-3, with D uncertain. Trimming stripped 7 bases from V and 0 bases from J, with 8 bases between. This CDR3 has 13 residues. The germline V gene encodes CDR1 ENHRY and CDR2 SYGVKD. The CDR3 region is CAINAASTDTQYF. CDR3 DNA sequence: TGTGCCATCAATGCTGCTAGCACAGATACGCAGTATTTT.

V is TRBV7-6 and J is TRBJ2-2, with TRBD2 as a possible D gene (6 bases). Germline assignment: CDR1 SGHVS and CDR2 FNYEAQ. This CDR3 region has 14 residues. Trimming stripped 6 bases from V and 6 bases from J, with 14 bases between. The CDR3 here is CASSPTSPPGELFF. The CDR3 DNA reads TGTGCCAGCAGTCCAACTAGCCCCCCCGGGGAGCTGTTTTTT.

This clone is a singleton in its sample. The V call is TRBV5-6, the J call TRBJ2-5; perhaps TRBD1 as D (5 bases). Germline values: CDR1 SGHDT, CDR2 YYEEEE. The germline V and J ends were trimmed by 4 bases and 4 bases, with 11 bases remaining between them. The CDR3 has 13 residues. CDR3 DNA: TGTGCCAGCAGCCCGGACACGGGAGAGACCCAGTACTTC. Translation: CASSPDTGETQYF. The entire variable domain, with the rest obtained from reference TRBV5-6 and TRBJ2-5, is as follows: DAGVTQSPTHLIKTRGQQVTLRCSPKSGHDTVSWYQQALGQGPQFIFQYYEEEERQRGNFPDRFSGHQFPNYSSELNVNALLLGDSALYLCASSPDTGETQYFGPGTRLLVL.

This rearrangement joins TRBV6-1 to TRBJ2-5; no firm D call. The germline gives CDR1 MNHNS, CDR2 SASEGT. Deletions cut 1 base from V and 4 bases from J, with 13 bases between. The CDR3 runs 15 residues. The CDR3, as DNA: TGTGCCAGCAGTGAAGACGGCAGGTGGGGAGAGACCCAGTACTTC. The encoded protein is CASSEDGRWGETQYF.